This TCR beta chain is drawn from a study of CD8+CD57+ T cells in acquired aplastic anemia. Points from the study as a whole: Patients and controls shared twenty-nine CD8+ CDR3 sequences.

Sequenced patients had shown CD8+CD57+ cell expansion by flow cytometry. This CDR3 has 15 residues. Germline loops: CDR1 LNHNV, CDR2 YYDKDF (reference sequence). Of note for this clonotype: The antigen is undetermined. Its ends do not fully match the called genes, so a read error is possible.

Profiling that covered TCR beta VDJ and CDR3 relied on genomic DNA as its template. A single record per CDR3 protein comes from TCRdb applying MiXCR to the reads. The table shows roughly 250,000 distinct CDR3 sequences, with roughly 80% occurring only once. This sequence originates from a human donor with aplastic anemia. Source material: sorted CD4+, CD8+, or CD8+CD57+ T cells (not recorded which) from PBMCs. The genes are TRBV15 and TRBJ2-1; D remains ambiguous. DNA of the CDR3: TGTGCCACCAGCAGAGACAGCGAGCAGGAGACCCAGCACTTCTTC. It is translated as CATSRDSEQETQHFF.